This T cell receptor (beta chain) was sequenced in a study of blood T cell repertoires in COVID-19. TCRdb's table, derived via immunoSEQ multiplex PCR, lists solely in-frame clones and lacks some. The table includes about 170,000 clones, 70% to 85% detected once. The origin of this receptor is a woman in her forties with COVID-19, enrolled during active disease. The specimen sequenced was peripheral blood.

CDR3 protein: CASSSSGVRSETQYF. The DNA of the CDR3 is TGTGCCAGTAGTTCCTCAGGGGTTCGTTCGGAGACCCAGTACTTC. This chain links TRBV19 with TRBJ2-5; D may be TRBD1 (6 bases). The CDR3 is 15 residues long. Germline-derived CDR1 and CDR2 are LNHDA and SQIVND (reference sequence). Trimming left V 5 bases short and J 5 bases short, with 18 bases between. The full variable domain, completed using reference TRBV19 and TRBJ2-5, is DGGITQSPKYLFRKEGQNVTLSCEQNLNHDAMYWYRQDPGQGLRLIYYSQIVNDFQKGDIAEGYSVSREKKESFPLTVTSAQKNPTAFYLCASSSSGVRSETQYFGPGTRLLVL.